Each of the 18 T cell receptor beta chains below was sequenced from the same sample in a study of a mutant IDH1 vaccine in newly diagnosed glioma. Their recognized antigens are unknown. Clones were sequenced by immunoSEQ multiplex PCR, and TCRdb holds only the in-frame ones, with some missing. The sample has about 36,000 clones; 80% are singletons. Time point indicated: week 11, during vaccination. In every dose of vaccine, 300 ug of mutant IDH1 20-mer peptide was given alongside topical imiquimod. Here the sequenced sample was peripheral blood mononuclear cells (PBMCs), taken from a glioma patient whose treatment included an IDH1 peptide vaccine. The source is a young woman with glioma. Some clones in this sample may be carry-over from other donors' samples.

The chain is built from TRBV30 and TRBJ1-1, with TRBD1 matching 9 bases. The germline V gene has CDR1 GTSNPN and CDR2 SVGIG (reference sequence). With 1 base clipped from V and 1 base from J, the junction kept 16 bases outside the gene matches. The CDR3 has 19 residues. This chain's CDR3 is CAWSGEGPGQGGRNTEAFF. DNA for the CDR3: TGTGCCTGGAGTGGAGAAGGACCGGGACAGGGTGGGCGGAACACTGAAGCTTTCTTT.

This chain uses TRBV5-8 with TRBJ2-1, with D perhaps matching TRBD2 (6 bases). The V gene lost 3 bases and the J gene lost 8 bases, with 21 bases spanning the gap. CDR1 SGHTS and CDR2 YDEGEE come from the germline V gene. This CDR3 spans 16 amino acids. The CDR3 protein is CASSSGTRADLDEQFF. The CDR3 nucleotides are TGTGCCAGCAGCTCAGGGACTCGTGCCGATCTCGATGAGCAGTTCTTC.

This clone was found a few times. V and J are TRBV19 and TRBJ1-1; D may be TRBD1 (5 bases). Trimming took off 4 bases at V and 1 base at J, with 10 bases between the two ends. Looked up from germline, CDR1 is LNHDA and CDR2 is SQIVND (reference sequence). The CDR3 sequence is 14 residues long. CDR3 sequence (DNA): TGTGCCAGTAGTAGTCAGGGTGGGAACACTGAAGCTTTCTTT. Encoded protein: CASSSQGGNTEAFF.

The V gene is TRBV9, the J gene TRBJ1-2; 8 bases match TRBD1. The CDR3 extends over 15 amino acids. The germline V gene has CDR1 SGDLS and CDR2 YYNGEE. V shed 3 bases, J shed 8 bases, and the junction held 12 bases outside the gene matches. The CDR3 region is CASSAWQDRVGGYTF. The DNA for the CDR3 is TGTGCCAGCAGCGCCTGGCAGGACAGGGTGGGCGGCTACACCTTC.

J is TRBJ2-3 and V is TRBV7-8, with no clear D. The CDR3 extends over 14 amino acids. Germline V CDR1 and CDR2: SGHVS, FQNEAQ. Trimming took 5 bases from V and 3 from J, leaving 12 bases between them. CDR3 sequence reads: CASSVEVGTDTQYF. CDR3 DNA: TGTGCCAGCAGCGTAGAGGTAGGAACAGATACGCAGTATTTT.

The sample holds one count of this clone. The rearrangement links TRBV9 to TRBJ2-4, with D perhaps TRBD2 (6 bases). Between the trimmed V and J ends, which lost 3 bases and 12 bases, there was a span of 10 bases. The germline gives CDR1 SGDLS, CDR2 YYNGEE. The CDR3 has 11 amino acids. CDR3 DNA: TGTGCCAGCAGCGACGGGACTTCTCAGTACTTC. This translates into CASSDGTSQYF.

The CDR3, as DNA: TGCAGCGCACAGGGATCTCGGGACGAGCAGTACTTC. This sequence encodes CSAQGSRDEQYF. This chain links TRBV29-1 with TRBJ2-7; TRBD1 is a possible D gene (6 bases). The CDR3 is 12 residues long. Germline values: CDR1 SQVTM, CDR2 ANQGSEA. Trimming shortened V by 7 bases and J by 5 bases, and 15 bases separated the two germline ends.

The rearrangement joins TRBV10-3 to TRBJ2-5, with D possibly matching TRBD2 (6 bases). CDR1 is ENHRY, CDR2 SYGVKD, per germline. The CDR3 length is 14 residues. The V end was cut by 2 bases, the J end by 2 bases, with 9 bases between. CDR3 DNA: TGTGCCATCAGTGAGGAGGCGGGGCAAGAGACCCAGTACTTC. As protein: CAISEEAGQETQYF.

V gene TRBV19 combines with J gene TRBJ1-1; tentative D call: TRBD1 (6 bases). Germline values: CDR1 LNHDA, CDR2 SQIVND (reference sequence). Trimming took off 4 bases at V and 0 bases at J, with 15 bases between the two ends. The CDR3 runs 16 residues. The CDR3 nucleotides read TGTGCCAGTAGTACCCTGACAGGTTCCCTGAACACTGAAGCTTTCTTT. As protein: CASSTLTGSLNTEAFF.

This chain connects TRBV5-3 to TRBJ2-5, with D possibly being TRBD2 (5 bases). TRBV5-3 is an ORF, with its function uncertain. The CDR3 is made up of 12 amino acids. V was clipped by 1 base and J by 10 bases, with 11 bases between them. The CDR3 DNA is TGTGCCAGAAGCTTGAATGAGGGTGACCAGTACTTC. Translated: CARSLNEGDQYF.

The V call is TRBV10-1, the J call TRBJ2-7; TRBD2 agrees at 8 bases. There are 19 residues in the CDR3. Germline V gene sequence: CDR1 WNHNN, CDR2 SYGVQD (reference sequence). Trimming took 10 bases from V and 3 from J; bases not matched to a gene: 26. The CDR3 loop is CANSPDRERGRVSYYEQYF. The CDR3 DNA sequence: TGCGCCAACTCCCCGGACCGGGAGCGGGGGAGGGTCTCCTACTACGAGCAGTACTTC.

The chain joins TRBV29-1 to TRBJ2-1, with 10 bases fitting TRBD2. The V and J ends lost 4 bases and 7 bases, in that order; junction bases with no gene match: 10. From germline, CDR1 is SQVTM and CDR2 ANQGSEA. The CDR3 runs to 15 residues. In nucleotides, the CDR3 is TGCAGCGTTGCCCCACGTACTAGCGGGATGAATGAGCAGTTCTTC. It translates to CSVAPRTSGMNEQFF.

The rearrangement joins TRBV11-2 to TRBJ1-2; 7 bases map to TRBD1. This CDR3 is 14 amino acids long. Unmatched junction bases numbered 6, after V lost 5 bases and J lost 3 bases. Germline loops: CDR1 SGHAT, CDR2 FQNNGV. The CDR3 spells CASSPRDSYYGYTF. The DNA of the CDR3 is TGTGCCAGCAGCCCTCGGGACAGTTACTATGGCTACACCTTC.

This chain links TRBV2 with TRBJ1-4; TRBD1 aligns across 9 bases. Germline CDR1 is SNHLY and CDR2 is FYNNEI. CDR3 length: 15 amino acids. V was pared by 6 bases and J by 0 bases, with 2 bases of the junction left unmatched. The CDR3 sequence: CASSRDRATNEKLFF. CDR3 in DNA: TGTGCCAGCAGCCGGGACAGGGCAACTAATGAAAAACTGTTTTTT. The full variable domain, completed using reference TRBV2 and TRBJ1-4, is EPEVTQTPSHQVTQMGQEVILRCVPISNHLYFYWYRQILGQKVEFLVSFYNNEISEKSEIFDDQFSVERPDGSNFTLKIRSTKLEDSAMYFCASSRDRATNEKLFFGSGTQLSVL.

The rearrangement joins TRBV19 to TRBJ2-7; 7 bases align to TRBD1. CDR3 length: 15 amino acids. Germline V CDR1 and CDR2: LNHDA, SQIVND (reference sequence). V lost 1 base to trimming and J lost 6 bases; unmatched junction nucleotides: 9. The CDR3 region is CASSIVGGTGSEQYF. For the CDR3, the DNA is TGTGCCAGTAGTATAGTAGGGGGCACAGGGTCCGAGCAGTACTTC.

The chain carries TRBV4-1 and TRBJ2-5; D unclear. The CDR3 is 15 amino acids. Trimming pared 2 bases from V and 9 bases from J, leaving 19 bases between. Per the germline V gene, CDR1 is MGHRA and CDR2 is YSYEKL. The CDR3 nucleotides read TGCGCCAGCAGCCAACCGGGCCAGAGCCCCCGGGCCCAGTACTTC. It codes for CASSQPGQSPRAQYF.

This chain's CDR3 is CASSPLDATNEKLFF. The CDR3 DNA sequence: TGTGCCAGCAGCCCCCTTGATGCAACTAATGAAAAACTGTTTTTT. The rearrangement joins TRBV7-6 to TRBJ1-4; D uncertain. Trimming cost V 5 bases and J 0 bases, with 10 bases left between them. CDR1 is SGHVS and CDR2 is FNYEAQ in the germline V gene. The CDR3 is 15 residues long.

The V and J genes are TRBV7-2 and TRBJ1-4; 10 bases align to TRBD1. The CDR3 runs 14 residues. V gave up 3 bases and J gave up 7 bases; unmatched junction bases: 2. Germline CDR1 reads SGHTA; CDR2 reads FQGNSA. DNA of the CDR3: TGTGCCAGCAGCTTCCGGGACAGGGGTGAAAAACTGTTTTTT. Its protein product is CASSFRDRGEKLFF.